The clone carrying this T cell receptor beta chain was seen at least ten times. As yet, its antigen is unknown. The germline V and J ends were trimmed by 6 bases and 1 base, with 16 bases remaining between them. The CDR3 sequence is 15 residues long. The data were obtained in a study of early T cells in non-severe SARS-CoV-2 infection. Turning to the study itself: The study sequenced bulk RNA from unsorted whole blood, with chains unpaired. Whole-study results and caveats: There was a bias toward anti-spike CD8 responses in VDJdb matching, which missed private and CD4 specificities.

The library protocol tagged individual cDNA molecules with unique molecular identifiers. TCRdb fed the 5' RACE reads into MiXCR, producing one record per CDR3 protein. The sample shows over 35,000 distinct CDR3 sequences, around 6.3% of them seen only once. The gene calls are TRBV12-3 or TRBV12-4 and TRBJ2-7, with D unresolved. This receptor was taken from an adult who was a healthcare worker with PCR-confirmed SARS-CoV-2 infection or an uninfected control (not recorded which). Sequenced material: whole blood, taken at baseline. The CDR3 protein is CASSFRTILSYEQYF. The DNA for the CDR3 is TGTGCCAGCAGCTTTCGGACCATACTTTCCTACGAGCAGTACTTC.